These 8 T cell receptor beta chains share one sample of origin, sequenced in a study of blood T cell repertoires in COVID-19. Sequencing was performed with immunoSEQ multiplex PCR; in TCRdb, only in-frame clones are kept and a portion is missing. Here the sample spans over 95,000 clones, 75% to 90% being singletons. Sequenced material: peripheral blood. Receptors originate from a human donor with acute or convalescent COVID-19. The donor label of this sample is uncertain.

On this clone: One junction end does not reproduce the germline sequence, and a read error may be involved. The chain couples TRBV3-1 (or the pseudogene TRBV3-2) to TRBJ1-1, with 9 bases that match TRBD1. The CDR3 sequence is 14 residues long. Germline V gene sequence: CDR1 LGHDT, CDR2 YNNKEL (reference sequence). The CDR3 reads CASSQEDRGLSYIF. CDR3 nucleotide sequence: TGTGCCAGCAGCCAAGAGGACAGGGGCCTTTCCTACATCTTT.

The chain carries TRBV28 and TRBJ1-1; possibly TRBD1 for D (5 bases). V was trimmed by 5 bases and J by 5 bases, leaving 21 bases between them. The CDR3 is 16 residues long. The germline gives CDR1 MDHEN, CDR2 SYDVKM. CDR3 in DNA: TGTGCCAGCAGTCCCCCAGGCGGGGCTCGCTCAACTGAAGCTTTCTTT. Protein product: CASSPPGGARSTEAFF.

This clone was observed a single time. V is TRBV2 and J is TRBJ2-3; TRBD2 matches at 14 bases. The CDR3 runs 15 residues. V shed 7 bases, J shed 6 bases, and the junction held 6 bases outside the gene matches. The V gene's germline CDR1 is SNHLY and CDR2 FYNNEI. CDR3 DNA sequence: TGTGCCAGCAACCCTCGGACTAGCGGGAGGGATACGCAGTATTTT. Encoded protein: CASNPRTSGRDTQYF.

V gene TRBV30 combines with J gene TRBJ2-1; D gene uncertain. CDR3 length equals 10 residues. V dropped 1 base and J dropped 7 bases, with 2 bases sitting between them. CDR1 is GTSNPN, CDR2 SVGIG, per germline (reference sequence). The CDR3 nucleotides read TGTGCCTGGAGTGCTAATGAGCAGTTCTTC. Protein sequence: CAWSANEQFF.

This chain uses TRBV4-3 with TRBJ1-2; possible D gene TRBD1, 6 bases. V was shortened by 1 base and J by 4 bases, with 10 bases between the two germline ends. Per the germline V gene, CDR1 is LGHNA and CDR2 is YSLEER. The CDR3 loop spans 14 amino acids. The CDR3 region is CASSQGLGGYGYTF. As DNA, the CDR3 is TGCGCCAGCAGCCAAGGGTTAGGGGGCTATGGCTACACCTTC.

This chain uses TRBV6-5 with TRBJ2-7; 7 bases map to TRBD2. The germline V gene has CDR1 MNHEY and CDR2 SVGAGI. The CDR3 totals 13 residues. Trimming took 7 bases from V and 3 from J; bases not matched to a gene: 6. As DNA, the CDR3 is TGTGCCAGCACGGCGGGAGACGACTACGAGCAGTACTTC. Encoded protein: CASTAGDDYEQYF.

This clone has a handful of counts. This chain uses TRBV29-1 with TRBJ1-2, with D unclear. V was pared by 0 bases and J by 4 bases, with 6 bases between. This CDR3 is 12 amino acids long. The germline CDR1 and CDR2 sequences are SQVTM and ANQGSEA. As DNA, the CDR3 is TGCAGCGTTGAAGATCCAGTCTATGGCTACACCTTC. This codes for CSVEDPVYGYTF. Combining the CDR3 with reference TRBV29-1 and TRBJ1-2 gives the whole variable domain SAVISQKPSRDICQRGTSLTIQCQVDSQVTMMFWYRQQPGQSLTLIATANQGSEATYESGFVIDKFPISRPNLTFSTLTVSNMSPEDSSIYLCSVEDPVYGYTFGSGTRLTVV.

The chain is built from TRBV7-9 and TRBJ1-1, with TRBD1 matching 7 bases. Germline CDR1 SEHNR, CDR2 FQNEAQ (reference sequence). Losses at the gene ends were 4 bases for V and 3 bases for J; bases not matched to a gene: 8. CDR3 length: 15 amino acids. The CDR3 reads CASSYRQGLYTEAFF. Written as DNA, the CDR3 is TGTGCCAGCAGCTACCGACAGGGCCTCTACACTGAAGCTTTCTTT.